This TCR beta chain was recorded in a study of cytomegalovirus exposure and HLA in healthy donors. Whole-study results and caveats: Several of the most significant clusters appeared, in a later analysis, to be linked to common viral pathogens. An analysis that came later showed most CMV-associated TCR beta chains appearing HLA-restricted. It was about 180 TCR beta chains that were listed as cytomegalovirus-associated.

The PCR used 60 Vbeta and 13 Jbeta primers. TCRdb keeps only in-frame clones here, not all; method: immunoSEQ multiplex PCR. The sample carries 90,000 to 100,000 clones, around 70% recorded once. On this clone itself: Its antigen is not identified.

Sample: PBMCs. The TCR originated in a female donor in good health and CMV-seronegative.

CDR3 region: CASSLVASGRASDTQYF. The CDR3 DNA reads as TGCGCCAGCAGCTTGGTGGCTAGCGGGAGGGCGTCGGATACGCAGTATTTT. The genes are TRBV5-1 and TRBJ2-3; 12 nucleotides agree with TRBD2. After removal of 0 bases from V and 6 bases from J, the junction contained 8 bases not matched to a gene. Germline loops: CDR1 SGHRS, CDR2 YFSETQ. The CDR3 contains 17 residues. The full variable domain, rest sourced from reference TRBV5-1 and TRBJ2-3, is KAGVTQTPRYLIKTRGQQVTLSCSPISGHRSVSWYQQTPGQGLQFLFEYFSETQRNKGNFPGRFSGRQFSNSRSEMNVSTLELGDSALYLCASSLVASGRASDTQYFGPGTRLTVL.